The rows below give T cell receptor beta chains drawn from one sample of a study of T cell responses to AZD1222 COVID-19 vaccine. This table comes from immunoSEQ multiplex PCR, and its TCRdb copy is limited to in-frame clones, with some not included. The table has about 76,000 clones, 70% to 90% seen once. Sequencing used peripheral blood, obtained on day 0 of AZD1222 vaccination. The receptors were sampled from an adult in good health. Both conserved end residues are part of each CDR3. D genes are given only for firm matches. The size entry is marked missing in some rows and otherwise reads once, few, many or a size class.

v_gene: TRBV11-2
abundance: .
j_gene: TRBJ2-1
d_gene: .
CDR3nt: TGTGCCAGCAGCCCCCGGATCGAGCAGTTCTTC
CDR3aa: CASSPRIEQFF

v_gene: TRBV27
abundance: .
j_gene: TRBJ1-6
d_gene: .
CDR3nt: TGTGCCAGCAGAAGGGCGTTAAATTCACCCCTCCACTTT
CDR3aa: CASRRALNSPLHF

v_gene: TRBV23-1
abundance: .
j_gene: TRBJ1-1
d_gene: TRBD1
CDR3nt: TGCGCCAGCAGCTCTACAGGGGCAGATAACACTGAAGCTTTCTTT
CDR3aa: CASSSTGADNTEAFF

v_gene: TRBV15
abundance: .
j_gene: TRBJ1-1
d_gene: .
CDR3nt: TGTGCCACCAGCAGAGATTTACCCAGGGACGGCCAGAGGGCTTTCTTT
CDR3aa: CATSRDLPRDGQRAFF

v_gene: TRBV7-6
abundance: .
j_gene: TRBJ1-6
d_gene: .
CDR3nt: TGTGCCAGCAGCTTAGAGGATAGAAATTCACCCCTCCACTTT
CDR3aa: CASSLEDRNSPLHF

v_gene: TRBV7-2
abundance: once
j_gene: TRBJ2-1
d_gene: TRBD2
CDR3nt: TGTGCCAGCAGCTTGGGGGGGTCCTACAATGAGCAGTTCTTC
CDR3aa: CASSLGGSYNEQFF

v_gene: TRBV19
abundance: .
j_gene: TRBJ1-5
d_gene: .
CDR3nt: TGTGCCAGTAGCGGTGGGGTCAGCAATCAGCCCCAGCATTTT
CDR3aa: CASSGGVSNQPQHF

v_gene: TRBV11-1
abundance: .
j_gene: TRBJ1-1
d_gene: TRBD1
CDR3nt: TGTGCCAGCAGCGGGACAGGGGGCATTAGCTCTGAAGCTTTCTTT
CDR3aa: CASSGTGGISSEAFF

v_gene: TRBV7-8
abundance: .
j_gene: TRBJ1-2
d_gene: .
CDR3nt: TGTGCCAGCAGCCCCTCCCGGGCCGGACAAGGCTATGGCTACACCTTC
CDR3aa: CASSPSRAGQGYGYTF

v_gene: TRBV11-2
abundance: .
j_gene: TRBJ1-3
d_gene: .
CDR3nt: TGTGCCAGCAGCTTAGGAGGGGACGGTTCGGGAAACACCATATATTTT
CDR3aa: CASSLGGDGSGNTIYF